Below are 5 T cell receptor beta chains sequenced from a single sample in a study of CD8 T cells in ankylosing spondylitis. Each CDR3 protein gets one entry after TCRdb re-called the 5' RACE reads with MiXCR. Among more than 150,000 distinct CDR3 sequences listed, 18% were seen once. The sequencing sample was made of blood, either unsorted or a sorted T cell fraction (not recorded which). The source is a male donor between 5 and 29 years old with ankylosing spondylitis or in good health (not recorded which).

This clonotype was found many times. V usage is TRBV7-2 and J usage is TRBJ2-5, with unresolved D. Deletions cut 1 base from V and 5 bases from J, with 11 bases between. The CDR3 has 14 residues. CDR1 and CDR2 from the germline V gene are SGHTA and FQGNSA. CDR3 in amino acids: CASSLVLVGETQYF. The CDR3 DNA sequence: TGTGCCAGCAGCTTAGTGTTAGTAGGGGAGACCCAGTACTTC. Drawing the rest from reference TRBV7-2 and TRBJ2-5, the complete variable domain is GAGVSQSPSNKVTEKGKDVELRCDPISGHTALYWYRQSLGQGLEFLIYFQGNSAPDKSGLPSDRFSAERTGGSVSTLTIQRTQQEDSAVYLCASSLVLVGETQYFGPGTRLLVL.

This clonotype was counted many times. The chain links TRBV5-4 to TRBJ1-1; no definite D call. Looked up from germline, CDR1 is SGHNT and CDR2 is YYREEE (reference sequence). With 0 bases removed from V and 6 bases from J, the gap between germline ends came to 12 bases. The CDR3 sequence is 14 residues long. This CDR3 is CASSLGGPHAEAFF. The DNA for the CDR3 is TGTGCCAGCAGCTTGGGAGGGCCTCACGCTGAAGCTTTCTTT.

This clonotype was observed many times. The genes are TRBV6-5 and TRBJ2-1; D perhaps matches TRBD1 (6 bases). The CDR3 is 14 amino acids. CDR1 and CDR2 (germline): MNHEY, SVGAGI. Trimming took off 4 bases at V and 3 bases at J, with 10 bases between the two ends. In DNA form, the CDR3 reads TGTGCCAGCAGTTCCCGAGGGGGCTACAATGAGCAGTTCTTC. Residues: CASSSRGGYNEQFF.

This clonotype was found many times. This sequence joins TRBV6-2 or TRBV6-3 and TRBJ2-5, with D unclear. The germline V gene has CDR1 MNHEY and CDR2 SVGEGT. The germline V and J ends were trimmed by 3 bases and 6 bases, with 11 bases remaining between them. The CDR3 loop spans 13 amino acids. CDR3 sequence reads: CASSYSLGKTQYF. The CDR3 coding sequence is TGTGCCAGCAGTTATTCTCTAGGGAAGACCCAGTACTTC.

This clonotype was seen repeatedly, ten times or more. The chain joins TRBV10-3 to TRBJ2-3; 8 positions match TRBD1. The CDR3 contains 14 residues. Germline V gene data show CDR1 as ENHRY and CDR2 as SYGVKD. The J segment lost 3 bases and the V segment lost 6 bases, leaving 5 bases of the junction unmatched. The CDR3: CAISQGAKTDTQYF. CDR3 in DNA: TGTGCCATCAGCCAGGGGGCGAAAACAGATACGCAGTATTTT.